The clone carrying this T cell receptor beta chain has just one count. Its antigen is not identified. The entry originates in a study of CD8+ T cells in alopecia areata. The study's findings and limits: Resident alphabeta T cells of normal skin are also sequenced in scalp samples.

CDR3 length: 17 amino acids. In germline, CDR1 is MGHRA, CDR2 YSYEKL. Trimming removed 2 bases at V and 0 bases at J, with 11 bases between. Peripheral blood samples and lesional scalp punch biopsies were obtained from alopecia areata patients. cDNA prepared by RNA extraction and subsequent reverse transcription served as the template for sequencing. Data came from immunoSEQ multiplex PCR; TCRdb stores just in-frame clones and leaves some out. The table has about 180,000 clones, less than 80% seen once. Sequencing used CD8+ T cells sorted from blood, obtained at week 0. The chain uses TRBV4-1 and TRBJ2-6; weak D call: TRBD2 (6 bases). The sequence derives from a human donor with alopecia areata. The CDR3 coding sequence is TGCGCCAGCAGCCAACCCTGGGGGGTCTCTGGGGCCAACGTCCTGACTTTC. This sequence encodes CASSQPWGVSGANVLTF.